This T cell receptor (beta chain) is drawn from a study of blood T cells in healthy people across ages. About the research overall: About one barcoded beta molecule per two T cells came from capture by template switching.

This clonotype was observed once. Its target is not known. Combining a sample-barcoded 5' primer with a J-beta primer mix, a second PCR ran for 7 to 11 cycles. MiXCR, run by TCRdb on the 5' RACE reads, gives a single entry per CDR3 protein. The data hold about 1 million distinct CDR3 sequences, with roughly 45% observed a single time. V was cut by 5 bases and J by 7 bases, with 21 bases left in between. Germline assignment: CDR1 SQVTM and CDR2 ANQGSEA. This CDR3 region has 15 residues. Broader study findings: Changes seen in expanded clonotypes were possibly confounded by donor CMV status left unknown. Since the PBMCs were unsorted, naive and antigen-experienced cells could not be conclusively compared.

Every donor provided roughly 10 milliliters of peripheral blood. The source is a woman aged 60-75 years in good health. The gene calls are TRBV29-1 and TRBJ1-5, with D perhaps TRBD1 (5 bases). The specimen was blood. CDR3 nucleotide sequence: TGCAGCGTTCCGGGACCGATCCTAGCAGGGCAGCCCCAGCATTTT. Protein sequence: CSVPGPILAGQPQHF.